This TCR beta chain was identified during a study of T cell responses to AZD1222 COVID-19 vaccine. Generated by immunoSEQ multiplex PCR, the TCRdb table keeps only in-frame clones and is missing some. Altogether 99,000 or so clones are present, 87% being singletons, with the ten largest covering about 2.9%. Overall study findings and caveats: In all cases, repertoires were sampled only after the peak T cell response. Within unmutated variant regions lay the reported targets of nearly half of spike-specific TCRs.

This CDR3 contains 14 residues. CDR1 is SGDLS, CDR2 YYNGEE, per germline. The trim removed 4 bases at V and 8 bases at J, leaving 6 bases unmatched. A note on this clone: What it recognizes is unknown.

The sample in question was peripheral blood, obtained on day 0 of AZD1222 vaccination. This receptor was identified in an adult in good health. The rearrangement uses TRBV9 and TRBJ2-4; 10 bases agree with TRBD2. The CDR3 nucleotides read TGTGCCAGCAGCCTGACTAGCGGGTCGTACATTCAGTACTTC. Translated, it gives CASSLTSGSYIQYF.